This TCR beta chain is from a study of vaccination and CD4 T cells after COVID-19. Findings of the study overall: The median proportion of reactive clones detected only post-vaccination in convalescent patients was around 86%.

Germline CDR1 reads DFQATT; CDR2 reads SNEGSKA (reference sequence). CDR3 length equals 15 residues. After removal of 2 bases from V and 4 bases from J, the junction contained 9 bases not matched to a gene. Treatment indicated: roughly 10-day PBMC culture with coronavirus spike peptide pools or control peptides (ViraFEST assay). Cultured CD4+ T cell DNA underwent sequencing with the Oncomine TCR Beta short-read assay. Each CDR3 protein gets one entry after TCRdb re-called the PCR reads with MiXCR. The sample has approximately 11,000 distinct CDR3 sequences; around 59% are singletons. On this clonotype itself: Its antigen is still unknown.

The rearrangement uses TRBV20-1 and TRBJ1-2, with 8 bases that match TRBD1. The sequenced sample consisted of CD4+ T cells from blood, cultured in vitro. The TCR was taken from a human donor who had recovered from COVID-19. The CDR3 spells CSARTRSTGGYGYTF. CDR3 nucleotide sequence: TGCAGTGCTAGAACTCGATCCACAGGGGGCTATGGCTACACCTTC.